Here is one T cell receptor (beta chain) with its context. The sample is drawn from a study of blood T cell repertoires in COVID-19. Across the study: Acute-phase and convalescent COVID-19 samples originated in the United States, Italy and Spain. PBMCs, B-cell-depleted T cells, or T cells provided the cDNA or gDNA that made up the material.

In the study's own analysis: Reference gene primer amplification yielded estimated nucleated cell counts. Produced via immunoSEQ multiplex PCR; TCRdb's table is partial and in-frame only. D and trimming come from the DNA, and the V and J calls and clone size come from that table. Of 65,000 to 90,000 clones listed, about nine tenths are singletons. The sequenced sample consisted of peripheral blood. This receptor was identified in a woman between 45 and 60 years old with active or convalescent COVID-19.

This CDR3 reads CASSGRDRGRYGYTF. The CDR3 bases are TGTGCCAGCAGCGGACGGGACAGGGGAAGATATGGCTACACCTTC. The chain joins TRBV11-2 to TRBJ1-2; TRBD1 matches at 10 bases. Germline loops: CDR1 SGHAT, CDR2 FQNNGV. This CDR3 is built from 15 residues. The V and J ends lost 5 bases and 5 bases, in that order; junction bases with no gene match: 8.